The 23 T cell receptor beta chains below were found in one sample sequenced in a study of early T cells in non-severe SARS-CoV-2 infection. One entry per CDR3 protein, called by TCRdb with MiXCR from the 5' RACE reads. The sample contains approximately 21,000 distinct CDR3 sequences, less than 5.5% of which appear only once. The sample comprised whole blood. Receptor source: an adult who was a healthcare worker with PCR-confirmed SARS-CoV-2 infection or an uninfected control (not recorded which).

This clonotype was seen at least ten times. V and J are TRBV18 and TRBJ1-6; D is unclear. From germline, CDR1 is KGHSH and CDR2 LQKENI. V dropped 2 bases and J dropped 8 bases, with 7 bases sitting between them. There are 13 residues in the CDR3. CDR3 nucleotides: TGTGCCAGCTCACCAATGGAGTATTCACCCCTCCACTTT. Amino acids: CASSPMEYSPLHF. Together with reference TRBV18 and TRBJ1-6, the CDR3 gives the full variable domain: NAGVMQNPRHLVRRRGQEARLRCSPMKGHSHVYWYRQLPEEGLKFMVYLQKENIIDESGMPKERFSAEFPKEGPSILRIQQVVRGDSAAYFCASSPMEYSPLHFGNGTRLTVT.

There are many counts of this clonotype. The chain has TRBV5-5 and TRBJ2-7; D call uncertain. Germline loops: CDR1 SGHKS, CDR2 YYEKEE (reference sequence). This CDR3 has 15 amino acids. Trimming shortened V by 2 bases and J by 0 bases, and 12 bases separated the two germline ends. In DNA, the CDR3 is TGTGCCAGCAGCTTTCGCGGAAGTCACTCCTACGAGCAGTACTTC. Protein: CASSFRGSHSYEQYF. Combining the CDR3 with reference TRBV5-5 and TRBJ2-7 gives the whole variable domain DAGVTQSPTHLIKTRGQQVTLRCSPISGHKSVSWYQQVLGQGPQFIFQYYEKEERGRGNFPDRFSARQFPNYSSELNVNALLLGDSALYLCASSFRGSHSYEQYFGPGTRLTVT.

This clonotype was found many times. This chain links TRBV27 with TRBJ1-5; no firm D call. CDR3 length equals 12 residues. Looked up from germline, CDR1 is MNHEY and CDR2 is SMNVEV (reference sequence). Trimming took 4 bases from V and 9 from J, leaving 10 bases between them. This chain's CDR3 is CASSSGLLPQHF. DNA for the CDR3: TGTGCCAGCAGTTCTGGCCTCTTGCCCCAGCATTTT.

This clonotype was picked up many times. The chain is built from TRBV6-1 and TRBJ2-2, with 14 bases that match TRBD2. The CDR3 has 16 residues. With 6 bases clipped from V and 1 base from J, the junction kept 1 base outside the gene matches. Germline V lookup: CDR1 MNHNS, CDR2 SASEGT. This CDR3 is CASRGTSGRNTGELFF. The CDR3 bases are TGTGCCAGCAGGGGGACTAGCGGGAGGAACACCGGGGAGCTGTTTTTT.

By share of the sample, this clonotype is medium-sized. This chain joins TRBV10-3 and TRBJ2-1; TRBD1 matches 7 bases. The V gene's germline CDR1 is ENHRY and CDR2 SYGVKD. V trimming: 3 bases; J trimming: 1 base; junction bases outside the gene matches: 3. The CDR3 has 15 residues. The CDR3 reads CAISETGESYNEQFF. Here the CDR3 DNA reads TGTGCCATCAGTGAAACAGGGGAATCCTACAATGAGCAGTTCTTC.

This clonotype was seen many times. The chain joins TRBV5-6 to TRBJ1-5; D gene unclear. CDR1 SGHDT and CDR2 YYEEEE come from the germline V gene. This CDR3 is built from 15 residues. With 0 bases removed from V and 0 bases from J, the gap between germline ends came to 7 bases. The chain's CDR3 is CASSLVGVSNQPQHF. The CDR3 DNA is TGTGCCAGCAGCTTGGTTGGGGTTAGCAATCAGCCCCAGCATTTT.

This rearrangement joins TRBV5-1 to TRBJ1-1; D is uncertain. Per germline, CDR1 SGHRS and CDR2 YFSETQ. The CDR3 extends over 16 amino acids. Trimming removed 5 bases from V and 2 bases from J, with 19 bases in between. CDR3 sequence (DNA): TGCGCCAGCAGTTCTCTTGATCGGTCAGACAACACTGAAGCTTTCTTT. It specifies CASSSLDRSDNTEAFF. The full variable domain, in which reference TRBV5-1 and TRBJ1-1 provide the parts outside the CDR3, is KAGVTQTPRYLIKTRGQQVTLSCSPISGHRSVSWYQQTPGQGLQFLFEYFSETQRNKGNFPGRFSGRQFSNSRSEMNVSTLELGDSALYLCASSSLDRSDNTEAFFGQGTRLTVV.

The chain uses TRBV18 and TRBJ2-1; 10 bases map to TRBD2. V gave up 8 bases and J gave up 6 bases; unmatched junction bases: 13. There are 16 residues in the CDR3. Germline V gives CDR1 KGHSH, CDR2 LQKENI. The CDR3, as DNA: TGTGCCAGCCCGATGCTAGCGGGAGTTGTTCCCAATGAGCAGTTCTTC. It yields the protein CASPMLAGVVPNEQFF.

At least ten counts were recorded for this clonotype. This chain joins TRBV9 and TRBJ1-2, with unresolved D. The germline V and J ends were trimmed by 4 bases and 7 bases, with 11 bases remaining between them. The CDR3 is 12 residues long. The germline V gene encodes CDR1 SGDLS and CDR2 YYNGEE. The CDR3 DNA reads as TGTGCCAGCAGCCTGGATTCGCGTGGCTACACCTTC. Amino acids: CASSLDSRGYTF.

This clonotype has ten or more counts. The gene calls are TRBV3-1 and TRBJ1-1, with D perhaps matching TRBD1 (6 bases). Trimming removed 0 bases at V and 4 bases at J, with 9 bases between. CDR1 is LGHDT, CDR2 YNNKEL, per germline (reference sequence). The CDR3 is made up of 14 amino acids. This CDR3 reads CASSQDRGTTEAFF. CDR3 sequence (DNA): TGTGCCAGCAGCCAAGATAGGGGGACCACTGAAGCTTTCTTT.

This clonotype was observed once. V gene TRBV7-3 combines with J gene TRBJ2-2, with D tentatively TRBD2 (6 bases). Germline loops: CDR1 SGHTA, CDR2 FQGTGA. Deletions cut 2 bases from V and 5 bases from J, with 18 bases between. The CDR3 sequence is 17 residues long. This CDR3 reads CASSLLPSAGPTGELFF. In DNA, the CDR3 is TGTGCCAGCAGCTTATTACCATCGGCGGGACCGACCGGGGAGCTGTTTTTT. Combining the CDR3 with reference TRBV7-3 and TRBJ2-2 gives the whole variable domain GAGVSQTPSNKVTEKGKYVELRCDPISGHTALYWYRQSLGQGPEFLIYFQGTGAADDSGLPNDRFFAVRPEGSVSTLKIQRTERGDSAVYLCASSLLPSAGPTGELFFGEGSRLTVL.

This clonotype has a count of ten or more. The rearrangement links TRBV10-3 to TRBJ2-4, with D maybe TRBD1 (6 bases). Trimming pared 2 bases from V and 6 bases from J, leaving 14 bases between. The CDR3 runs 15 residues. The germline V gene encodes CDR1 ENHRY and CDR2 SYGVKD. In DNA form, the CDR3 reads TGTGCCATCAGTGAGAGGGGGAGTGATGGAAACATTCAGTACTTC. It codes for CAISERGSDGNIQYF.

This clonotype was counted only a few times. V and J are TRBV5-1 and TRBJ2-7; possibly TRBD1 for D (5 bases). In germline, CDR1 is SGHRS, CDR2 YFSETQ. The CDR3 consists of 14 residues. V was pared by 4 bases and J by 3 bases, with 14 bases between. The CDR3 protein is CASSIRQSNYEQYF. The DNA of the CDR3 is TGCGCCAGCAGCATCAGACAGTCGAACTACGAGCAGTACTTC.

This clonotype was seen ten or more times. The genes are TRBV20-1 and TRBJ2-7; D is perhaps TRBD2 (6 bases). CDR3 size: 14 residues. The V gene lost 6 bases and the J gene lost 2 bases, with 17 bases spanning the gap. Germline CDR1 reads DFQATT; CDR2 reads SNEGSKA (reference sequence). CDR3 residues: CSAKPGTGAYEQYF. As DNA, the CDR3 is TGCAGTGCCAAACCCGGGACGGGGGCCTACGAGCAGTACTTC.

The V gene is TRBV5-5, the J gene TRBJ2-2; the match to TRBD2 covers 12 bases. The germline CDR1 and CDR2 sequences are SGHKS and YYEKEE (reference sequence). CDR3 length: 18 amino acids. The V gene end was trimmed by 5 bases and the J gene end by 5 bases; junction bases not matched to a gene: 13. The CDR3 protein is CASSPSLAGGLRTGELFF. CDR3 nucleotides: TGTGCCAGCAGTCCTTCTCTAGCGGGAGGGCTAAGGACCGGGGAGCTGTTTTTT.

The chain employs TRBV19 and TRBJ2-2; D unresolved. The CDR3 runs to 13 residues. The germline CDR1 and CDR2 sequences are LNHDA and SQIVND (reference sequence). Trimming took off 3 bases at V and 5 bases at J, with 7 bases between the two ends. The CDR3 here is CASSIGVTGELFF. The CDR3 coding sequence is TGTGCCAGTAGTATCGGAGTGACCGGGGAGCTGTTTTTT.

This clonotype was observed at least ten times. The chain recombines TRBV28 with TRBJ1-1; 8 nucleotides agree with TRBD1. Germline assignment: CDR1 MDHEN and CDR2 SYDVKM. The CDR3 sequence is 15 residues long. V trimming: 5 bases; J trimming: 5 bases; junction bases outside the gene matches: 10. CDR3 coding DNA: TGTGCCAGCAGTACCCCCAGGGGGCGCCGGACTGAAGCTTTCTTT. It yields the protein CASSTPRGRRTEAFF.

The CDR3 nucleotides read TGTGCCAGCAGCTTACAGGGACTAGCGGGCAATGAGCAGTTCTTC. It codes for CASSLQGLAGNEQFF. The chain joins TRBV11-1 to TRBJ2-1, with TRBD2 identical over 12 bases. The length of the CDR3 is 15 residues. J gave up 6 bases and V 2 bases, and 2 bases lay outside the gene matches. Germline CDR1 reads SGHAT; CDR2 reads FQDESV (reference sequence). The full variable domain, its missing parts supplied by reference TRBV11-1 and TRBJ2-1, is EAEVAQSPRYKITEKSQAVAFWCDPISGHATLYWYRQILGQGPELLVQFQDESVVDDSQLPKDRFSAERLKGVDSTLKIQPAELGDSAMYLCASSLQGLAGNEQFFGPGTRLTVL.

Ten or more counts support this clonotype. This chain joins TRBV7-3 and TRBJ2-1; 9 bases agree with TRBD2. CDR1 is SGHTA, CDR2 FQGTGA, per germline. The CDR3 consists of 14 residues. V trimming: 6 bases; J trimming: 7 bases; junction bases outside the gene matches: 7. CDR3 in amino acids: CASSASGDGNEQFF. The CDR3, as DNA: TGTGCCAGCAGTGCTAGCGGGGATGGGAATGAGCAGTTCTTC.

This clonotype was detected ten times or more. V is TRBV28 and J is TRBJ2-5; unclear D gene. This CDR3 region has 15 residues. V lost 7 bases, J lost 1 base, and 16 bases lay in between. The germline CDR1 and CDR2 sequences are MDHEN and SYDVKM. The CDR3 DNA follows: TGTGCCAGCAACCAAGGATTGGGGATCCAAGAGACCCAGTACTTC. Translated, it gives CASNQGLGIQETQYF.

In this sample, this clonotype turned up many times. The CDR3 does not end in the conserved phenylalanine or tryptophan, so this is likely a read error. The rearrangement uses TRBV5-1 and TRBJ2-7, with TRBD2 matching 7 bases. Per germline, CDR1 SGHRS and CDR2 YFSETQ. V lost 0 bases to trimming and J lost 4 bases; unmatched junction nucleotides: 4. This CDR3 comprises 14 residues. The CDR3 loop reads CASSLASGMYEQYI. In DNA, the CDR3 is TGCGCCAGCAGCTTGGCCAGCGGGATGTACGAGCAGTACATC.

This clonotype was counted ten times or more. The genes are TRBV4-2 and TRBJ2-7; D is unclear. The V gene lost 1 base and the J gene lost 3 bases, with 13 bases spanning the gap. CDR1 is LGHNA and CDR2 is YNFKEQ in the germline V gene. This CDR3 region has 15 residues. The CDR3 protein is CASSQVTVDFYEQYF. In nucleotides, the CDR3 is TGTGCCAGCAGCCAAGTGACTGTAGACTTCTACGAGCAGTACTTC.

This clonotype was recorded a few times. CDR3 sequence: CASSLTGVGYGYTF. The DNA of the CDR3 is TGTGCCAGCAGCTTAACCGGGGTTGGCTATGGCTACACCTTC. The chain joins TRBV7-9 to TRBJ1-2; D is uncertain. Germline V gives CDR1 SEHNR, CDR2 FQNEAQ (reference sequence). The V end lost 2 bases, the J end lost 4 bases, and 11 bases lay between the germline ends. CDR3 size: 14 residues.